The 26 T cell receptor beta chains reported below all come from one sample, sequenced in a study of blood T cells in healthy people across ages. A second roughly 6 to 12 cycle PCR used barcoded and J-beta primers. MiXCR, applied by TCRdb to the 5' RACE reads, yields one record per CDR3 protein. The top ten clones hold over 20% of a sample with about a million distinct CDR3 sequences, about 53% of them seen once. Sample: blood. The receptors here all came from a woman in her fifties or sixties in good health.

This clonotype turned up a few times. This chain links TRBV28 with TRBJ1-2, with 7 bases identical to TRBD1. Germline lookup yields CDR1 MDHEN and CDR2 SYDVKM. The J segment lost 8 bases and the V segment lost 6 bases, leaving 15 bases of the junction unmatched. This CDR3 is built from 15 residues. The CDR3 loop reads CASRNFGQDVKGYTF. CDR3 sequence (DNA): TGTGCCAGCAGAAACTTTGGACAGGATGTGAAGGGCTACACCTTC.

This clonotype came up a few times. The chain couples TRBV29-1 to TRBJ1-2, with 7 bases that match TRBD1. Germline V lookup: CDR1 SQVTM, CDR2 ANQGSEA. The CDR3 has 15 residues. Trimming took 1 base from V and 8 from J; bases not matched to a gene: 13. CDR3 sequence (DNA): TGCAGCGTTGAAGCGTGGGAGGGGGCCGTTCGAGGCTACACCTTC. It specifies CSVEAWEGAVRGYTF.

This clonotype was counted only a few times. This chain uses TRBV27 with TRBJ2-7, with D perhaps matching TRBD1 (5 bases). Trimming cost V 7 bases and J 9 bases, with 16 bases left between them. The CDR3 totals 12 residues. From germline, CDR1 is MNHEY and CDR2 SMNVEV (reference sequence). CDR3: CASIDQLGVQYF. The CDR3 DNA reads as TGTGCCAGCATAGACCAGTTAGGGGTGCAGTACTTC.

This clonotype was seen repeatedly, ten times or more. The germline gene is not matched at one end of the junction; a read error may be the cause. This sequence joins TRBV12-3 or TRBV12-4 and TRBJ2-3, with D tentatively TRBD2 (6 bases). The CDR3 runs to 14 residues. CDR3: CASSLGGTTDTQYF. CDR3 DNA sequence: TGTGCCAGCAGCTTAGGCGGGACCACAGATACGCAGTATTTT.

V is TRBV6-6 and J is TRBJ1-2; TRBD1 is a possible D gene (5 bases). The V gene lost 5 bases and the J gene lost 5 bases, with 15 bases spanning the gap. The CDR3 is 14 amino acids. Germline CDR1 is MNHNY and CDR2 is SVGAGI (reference sequence). The DNA of the CDR3 is TGTGCCAGCAGTCATCCTGGGGGGTTATATGGCTACACCTTC. This translates into CASSHPGGLYGYTF.

The chain couples TRBV28 to TRBJ2-7; 14 bases fit TRBD2. CDR1 and CDR2 from the germline V gene are MDHEN and SYDVKM. V was pared by 6 bases and J by 10 bases, with 11 bases of the junction left unmatched. The length of the CDR3 is 15 residues. As DNA, the CDR3 is TGTGCCAGCAGACGGACTAGCGGGAGGCTCCACAATCAGTACTTC. It translates to CASRRTSGRLHNQYF.

The CDR3 sequence: CASSPSPNEQFF. In DNA, the CDR3 is TGCGCCAGCAGCCCCTCCCCTAATGAGCAGTTCTTC. The chain is built from TRBV5-1 and TRBJ2-1; unclear D gene. CDR1 is SGHRS, CDR2 YFSETQ, per germline. V was cut by 4 bases and J by 7 bases, with 9 bases left in between. The CDR3 loop spans 12 amino acids. The whole variable domain, filled in from reference TRBV5-1 and TRBJ2-1, reads KAGVTQTPRYLIKTRGQQVTLSCSPISGHRSVSWYQQTPGQGLQFLFEYFSETQRNKGNFPGRFSGRQFSNSRSEMNVSTLELGDSALYLCASSPSPNEQFFGPGTRLTVL.

The chain couples TRBV7-2 to TRBJ2-7; D is possibly TRBD2 (5 bases). From germline, CDR1 is SGHTA and CDR2 FQGNSA. Trimming pared 5 bases from V and 4 bases from J, leaving 18 bases between. The length of the CDR3 is 15 residues. Here the CDR3 reads CASSPLGGSRYEQYF. Here the CDR3 DNA reads TGTGCCAGCAGCCCCCTAGGCGGGTCTCGATACGAGCAGTACTTC.

The V and J genes are TRBV11-3 and TRBJ2-2; weak D call: TRBD2 (6 bases). Germline CDR1 is SGHNT and CDR2 is YENEEA. The CDR3 covers 17 residues. V was pared by 3 bases and J by 5 bases, with 19 bases between. CDR3 nucleotide sequence: TGTGCCAGCAGCTTTGGGTGGCGGGGCGTAGGAACCGGGGAGCTGTTTTTT. Encoded protein: CASSFGWRGVGTGELFF.

The chain combines TRBV6-5 with TRBJ1-6; D gene unclear. The V end was cut by 0 bases, the J end by 5 bases, with 8 bases between. Germline lookup yields CDR1 MNHEY and CDR2 SVGAGI. This CDR3 is 15 amino acids long. The CDR3 protein is CASSYSMGDNSPLHF. For the CDR3, the DNA is TGTGCCAGCAGTTACTCCATGGGCGATAATTCACCCCTCCACTTT.

A note on this clonotype: This may stem from a read error, because a much larger clone lies one nucleotide away. The CDR3 does not close with the conserved phenylalanine or tryptophan, likely indicating a read error. The rearrangement joins TRBV12-3 or TRBV12-4 to TRBJ2-7; D is uncertain. The DNA end is a closer match to TRBJ2-5, so the J assignment may be wrong. This CDR3 region has 11 residues. The CDR3 loop reads CASSTRETQYL. In nucleotides, the CDR3 is TGTGCCAGCAGTACCCGGGAGACCCAGTACTTG.

The genes are TRBV30 and TRBJ1-1; D ambiguous. V was trimmed by 4 bases and J by 6 bases, leaving 15 bases between them. The V gene's germline CDR1 is GTSNPN and CDR2 SVGIG (reference sequence). The CDR3 extends over 13 amino acids. The CDR3 spells CAWNPQRSAEAFF. The CDR3, as DNA: TGTGCCTGGAATCCCCAGCGGAGCGCTGAAGCTTTCTTT.

This clonotype was seen only a few times. The rearrangement uses TRBV3-1 and TRBJ2-7; 8 bases match TRBD2. V lost 2 bases to trimming and J lost 2 bases; unmatched junction nucleotides: 2. This CDR3 spans 14 amino acids. CDR1 LGHDT and CDR2 YNNKEL come from the germline V gene (reference sequence). The CDR3 DNA reads TGTGCCAGCAGCCAACCGGGAGGGGCCTACGAGCAGTACTTC. Translated: CASSQPGGAYEQYF.

The chain links TRBV29-1 to TRBJ2-5; perhaps TRBD2 as D (5 bases). The CDR3 length is 12 residues. V was pared by 3 bases and J by 7 bases, with 12 bases between. In germline, CDR1 is SQVTM, CDR2 ANQGSEA. The CDR3 DNA sequence: TGCAGCGTTGACTTTAGCGTCGGGACCCAGTACTTC. It encodes CSVDFSVGTQYF.

Details on this clonotype: A read error may account for a junction end that differs from germline. The chain links TRBV11-2 to TRBJ2-3; 11 nucleotides line up with TRBD2. Germline V gives CDR1 SGHAT, CDR2 FQNNGV. This CDR3 comprises 17 residues. The CDR3 here is CASSSLLAGDRAETQYF. CDR3 bases: TGTGCCAGCAGCTCGTTACTAGCGGGAGATCGCGCAGAGACGCAGTATTTT.

This clonotype appeared a few times. The gene calls are TRBV4-1 and TRBJ1-2, with 11 positions matching TRBD1. This CDR3 contains 14 residues. The V segment lost 1 base and the J segment 5 bases; nucleotides outside the gene matches: 0. Germline CDR1 reads MGHRA; CDR2 reads YSYEKL. The CDR3 nucleotides are TGCGCCAGCAGCCAAGGGGACAGGGGGTATGGCTACACCTTC. Translation gives CASSQGDRGYGYTF.

This rearrangement joins TRBV20-1 to TRBJ2-7; D remains ambiguous. The J call is uncertain, as TRBJ2-5 better fits the DNA end. This CDR3 contains 16 residues. In germline, CDR1 is DFQATT, CDR2 SNEGSKA (reference sequence). Written as DNA, the CDR3 is TGCAGTGCTAACCGAGAGCGAACCTCCCGATGGGAGACCCAGTACTTC. Translated: CSANRERTSRWETQYF.

This clonotype was seen a single time. The chain employs TRBV13 and TRBJ1-1, with D maybe TRBD1 (5 bases). CDR3 length: 12 amino acids. V was cut by 7 bases and J by 8 bases, with 14 bases left in between. The germline CDR1 and CDR2 sequences are PRHDT and FYEKMQ (reference sequence). The DNA of the CDR3 is TGTGCCAGCAACTTGGGACGGGGAGAAGCTTTCTTT. It encodes CASNLGRGEAFF.

The chain carries TRBV2 and TRBJ2-5; unclear D gene. Trimming left V 7 bases short and J 11 bases short, with 14 bases between. This CDR3 region has 11 residues. Germline V CDR1 and CDR2: SNHLY, FYNNEI. The CDR3 DNA is TGTGCCAGCAAAGATAAGCCATGGCAGTACTTC. Protein product: CASKDKPWQYF.

This chain uses TRBV20-1 with TRBJ2-1; 14 positions match TRBD2. The ends lost 1 base at V and 1 base at J; junction bases unmatched: 6. Germline CDR1 reads DFQATT; CDR2 reads SNEGSKA (reference sequence). This CDR3 has 18 residues. The CDR3: CSARATGLAGASYNEQFF. CDR3 nucleotide sequence: TGCAGTGCTAGAGCCACGGGACTAGCGGGAGCGTCCTACAATGAGCAGTTCTTC.

The table lists this clonotype with a few counts. The genes are TRBV29-1 and TRBJ1-2; weak D call: TRBD1 (6 bases). The CDR3 spans 13 residues. V lost 2 bases and J lost 2, with 9 bases in between. Germline V lookup: CDR1 SQVTM, CDR2 ANQGSEA. In nucleotides, the CDR3 is TGCAGCGTTGAAACAGGGTTCAACTATGGCTACACCTTC. The encoded protein is CSVETGFNYGYTF.

V and J are TRBV28 and TRBJ2-2, with 15 bases fitting TRBD2. With 4 bases clipped from V and 7 bases from J, the junction kept 16 bases outside the gene matches. Germline lookup yields CDR1 MDHEN and CDR2 SYDVKM. CDR3 length equals 20 residues. The CDR3 loop reads CASSSPGTSGGPDLGGELFF. In DNA form, the CDR3 reads TGTGCCAGCAGTTCTCCCGGGACTAGCGGGGGGCCCGACTTGGGCGGGGAGCTGTTTTTT.

The chain links TRBV20-1 to TRBJ2-1; 10 nucleotides agree with TRBD2. Germline trimming cut 3 bases from V and 6 bases from J; bases unmatched to any gene: 5. This CDR3 contains 14 residues. Germline values: CDR1 DFQATT, CDR2 SNEGSKA (reference sequence). The CDR3 protein is CSARSSGSVNEQFF. The CDR3 DNA is TGCAGTGCTAGGTCTAGCGGGAGTGTCAATGAGCAGTTCTTC.

This clonotype was found a few times. The rearrangement links TRBV18 to TRBJ2-5, with TRBD1 matching 8 bases. The germline gives CDR1 KGHSH, CDR2 LQKENI. Germline trimming cut 3 bases from V and 5 bases from J; bases unmatched to any gene: 11. The CDR3 contains 16 residues. CDR3 sequence (DNA): TGTGCCAGCTCACCTACCAACAGGGGGTGGTATGAGACCCAGTACTTC. Translated: CASSPTNRGWYETQYF.

V is TRBV28 and J is TRBJ2-5; 7 positions match TRBD1. The J call is uncertain, as TRBJ2-7 better fits the DNA end. The CDR3 has 15 amino acids. Germline CDR1 is MDHEN and CDR2 is SYDVKM. The CDR3 region has the DNA TGTGCCAGCAATACCTTGGGACAGAAATCCTACGAGCAGTACTTC. Encoded protein: CASNTLGQKSYEQYF.

This clonotype was detected a few times. This rearrangement joins TRBV29-1 to TRBJ2-1; D perhaps matches TRBD2 (6 bases). The V end was cut by 1 base, the J end by 7 bases, with 17 bases between. The V gene's germline CDR1 is SQVTM and CDR2 ANQGSEA. The CDR3 has 15 amino acids. CDR3 amino acids: CSVEGVAEDQNEQFF. DNA of the CDR3: TGCAGCGTTGAAGGAGTAGCGGAAGACCAAAATGAGCAGTTCTTC.